This T cell receptor beta chain was sequenced for a study of OX40 agonist ivuxolimab in advanced cancers. Study summary: Participants, approximately 80% male, averaged approximately 60 years of age, ranging from about 23 to 79.

Comment on this clone: No antigen is known for it.

Findings and caveats of the study: CD8+ T cells were the subset that, on average, had more expanded clones than CD4+. Clonal expansion by week 6 occurred in CD4+ and CD8+ blood T cells (at 0.1 to 3.0 mg/kg).

Clones were sequenced by immunoSEQ multiplex PCR, and TCRdb holds only the in-frame ones, with some missing. The sample yields around 90,000 clones, roughly 84% seen once. This clonotype originated in an adult with an advanced solid tumor such as melanoma, head and neck, liver or kidney cancer. Source: CD4+ or CD8+ T cells sorted from blood, taken in a trial of the OX40 agonist ivuxolimab.

The CDR3 nucleotides are TGTGCCAGCAGTTTATATCGACATTCGTATGACGAGCAGTACTTC. The encoded protein is CASSLYRHSYDEQYF. The chain employs TRBV27 and TRBJ2-7, with D hard to call. The V end lost 1 base, the J end lost 5 bases, and 15 bases lay between the germline ends. CDR3 size: 15 residues. Germline V gives CDR1 MNHEY, CDR2 SMNVEV (reference sequence).